This TCR beta chain was sequenced during a study of T-cell memory formation after mild COVID-19. Whole-study context: TCR clusters were mostly donor specific. Study findings and constraints: The study found balanced CD4/CD8 in clones contracting day 15 to 85 and a CD4+ lean in later expanders.

V was shortened by 3 bases and J by 2 bases, with 11 bases between the two germline ends. Germline loops: CDR1 SGHTA, CDR2 FQGNSA. CDR3 length equals 14 residues. 5'RACE, which relied on constant-segment primers, yielded TCR alpha and TCR beta cDNA libraries carrying sample barcodes and UMIs. TCRdb fed the 5' RACE reads into MiXCR, producing one record per CDR3 protein. The table lists 450,000 to 700,000 distinct CDR3 sequences, approximately 19% of them singletons. As regards this clonotype: Its antigen is not known.

Source material: PBMCs or a T cell subset sorted from them (not recorded which). The rearrangement joins TRBV7-2 to TRBJ2-7; TRBD1 might be the D (6 bases). The TCR comes from an adult woman who had mild COVID-19 (a few samples of this study predate the infection). Cell type and time point are not known. The chain's CDR3 is CASSFDRQTYEQYF. CDR3 bases: TGTGCCAGCAGCTTCGACAGGCAAACCTACGAGCAGTACTTC.